This TCR beta chain was captured by sequencing in a study of T cell responses to AZD1222 COVID-19 vaccine. Points from the study as a whole: Baseline seropositivity characterized only six AZD1222 recipients. Repertoire samples came only from after the peak T cell response.

Sequenced by immunoSEQ multiplex PCR; TCRdb stores in-frame clones only, minus some. The data hold about 140,000 clones, with about 90% observed a single time. On this clone itself: As yet, its antigen is unknown.

Germline assignment: CDR1 SGHNT and CDR2 YYREEE (reference sequence). Trimming took off 4 bases at V and 0 bases at J, with 11 bases between the two ends. The CDR3 is made up of 14 amino acids. The sequenced sample was peripheral blood, obtained 28 days after the second AZD1222 dose. The clonotype was recovered from an adult who received the AZD1222 COVID-19 vaccine. This chain joins TRBV5-4 and TRBJ2-7, with a possible D match to TRBD2 (6 bases). CDR3 sequence (DNA): TGTGCCAGCAGCCCGGGACTGAGCTCCTACGAGCAGTACTTC. The encoded protein is CASSPGLSSYEQYF.